Following are 17 T cell receptor beta chains from one sample sequenced in a study of shared clonotypes between healthy human individuals. The assay was immunoSEQ multiplex PCR, and TCRdb's table has in-frame clones only and misses some. Among about 1 million clones listed, under 80% were seen once. What was sequenced was memory CD4+ T cells sorted from blood. Subset denoted: CD45RA-negative fraction. All receptors derive from a man younger than 35 in good health.

V usage is TRBV14 and J usage is TRBJ2-1, with D perhaps matching TRBD1 (5 bases). The ends were cut back, 5 bases at V and 7 bases at J, with 21 bases in the middle. The length of the CDR3 is 16 residues. Germline V gene lookup returns CDR1 SGHDN and CDR2 FVKESK. This CDR3 is CASSTLDSVLSNEQFF. CDR3 DNA: TGTGCCAGCAGCACCCTAGACAGCGTTTTATCGAATGAGCAGTTCTTC.

The gene calls are TRBV9 and TRBJ1-2; D not resolved. V lost 0 bases to trimming and J lost 5 bases, with 14 bases between them. The CDR3 sequence is 15 residues long. Germline-derived CDR1 and CDR2 are SGDLS and YYNGEE. The CDR3 region has the DNA TGTGCCAGCAGCGTAGAACTGGACGGATTGTATGGCTACACCTTC. As protein: CASSVELDGLYGYTF.

The chain recombines TRBV6-1 with TRBJ1-4; D not resolved. V was cut by 6 bases and J by 8 bases, with 16 bases left in between. The length of the CDR3 is 14 residues. CDR1 and CDR2 from the germline V gene are MNHNS and SASEGT. The CDR3, as DNA: TGTGCCAGCAGGGAACAGCGGGGAAGGGAAAAACTGTTTTTT. Protein sequence: CASREQRGREKLFF.

The CDR3 sequence: CASSLGAGSETQYF. Written as DNA, the CDR3 is TGCGCCAGCAGCTTGGGGGCAGGGTCGGAGACCCAGTACTTC. The chain joins TRBV5-1 to TRBJ2-5; D is perhaps TRBD1 (5 bases). This CDR3 region has 14 residues. The germline CDR1 and CDR2 sequences are SGHRS and YFSETQ. V shed 0 bases and J shed 5 bases, with 11 bases lying between them.

The rearrangement uses TRBV5-1 and TRBJ2-5; 7 nucleotides line up with TRBD1. V gave up 4 bases and J gave up 1 base; unmatched junction bases: 13. The V gene's germline CDR1 is SGHRS and CDR2 YFSETQ. This CDR3 has 17 amino acids. The CDR3 DNA sequence: TGCGCCAGCAGCCTGTCCCGGACAGGCAATCTCCAAGAGACCCAGTACTTC. Encoded protein: CASSLSRTGNLQETQYF.

The V gene is TRBV18, the J gene TRBJ2-3; the D is unclear. This CDR3 contains 13 residues. With 0 bases removed from V and 3 bases from J, the gap between germline ends came to 4 bases. Germline V CDR1 and CDR2: KGHSH, LQKENI. CDR3 sequence: CASSPPFTDTQYF. In DNA form, the CDR3 reads TGTGCCAGCTCACCACCGTTTACAGATACGCAGTATTTT. Combining the CDR3 with reference TRBV18 and TRBJ2-3 gives the whole variable domain NAGVMQNPRHLVRRRGQEARLRCSPMKGHSHVYWYRQLPEEGLKFMVYLQKENIIDESGMPKERFSAEFPKEGPSILRIQQVVRGDSAAYFCASSPPFTDTQYFGPGTRLTVL.

A remark on this clone: The sample contains more than one DNA sequence encoding this CDR3. This sequence joins TRBV19 and TRBJ2-6; D might be TRBD1 or TRBD2, each matching 6 bases. The germline gives CDR1 LNHDA, CDR2 SQIVND (reference sequence). Trimming removed 3 bases at V and 2 bases at J, with 8 bases between. This CDR3 region has 15 residues. The DNA of the CDR3 is TGTGCCAGTAGTATGGAGGGGGCTGGGGCCAACGTCCTGACTTTC. Encoded protein: CASSMEGAGANVLTF.

To note about this clone: Different DNA sequences within this sample yield the same CDR3. The rearrangement joins TRBV30 to TRBJ2-7; perhaps TRBD1 as D (6 bases). The CDR3 sequence is 13 residues long. Germline values: CDR1 GTSNPN, CDR2 SVGIG (reference sequence). V was shortened by 0 bases and J by 3 bases, with 9 bases between the two germline ends. DNA of the CDR3: TGTGCCTGGAGTGTGGGACAAATCTACGAGCAGTACTTC. It yields the protein CAWSVGQIYEQYF.

The CDR3 region is CAWSPRQAEQFF. In nucleotides, the CDR3 is TGTGCCTGGAGCCCCCGGCAGGCTGAGCAGTTCTTC. The V and J genes are TRBV30 and TRBJ2-1; D is unresolved. Germline V gene data show CDR1 as GTSNPN and CDR2 as SVGIG (reference sequence). This CDR3 comprises 12 residues. Trimming removed 3 bases from V and 9 bases from J, with 12 bases in between. Variable domain in full (rest from reference TRBV30 and TRBJ2-1): SQTIHQWPATLVQPVGSPLSLECTVEGTSNPNLYWYRQAAGRGLQLLFYSVGIGQISSEVPQNLSASRPQDRQFILSSKKLLLSDSGFYLCAWSPRQAEQFFGPGTRLTVL.

V and J are TRBV7-2 and TRBJ1-5; TRBD1 is a possible D gene (5 bases). Between the trimmed V and J ends, which lost 1 base and 1 base, there was a span of 14 bases. CDR1 is SGHTA, CDR2 FQGNSA, per germline. CDR3 length equals 17 residues. CDR3 DNA: TGTGCCAGCAGCTTAGTCGGGCAGGGAAGGAGCAATCAGCCCCAGCATTTT. This gives the protein CASSLVGQGRSNQPQHF.

CDR3 coding DNA: TGTGCCAGCAGTCCTCACAGGGGTGGGGTCGCTGAAGCTTTCTTT. Protein: CASSPHRGGVAEAFF. J is TRBJ1-1 and V is TRBV6-5; 7 bases match TRBD1. The V segment lost 5 bases and the J segment 6 bases; nucleotides outside the gene matches: 12. This CDR3 has 15 amino acids. The germline V gene has CDR1 MNHEY and CDR2 SVGAGI.

This clone was detected only once. The chain combines TRBV18 with TRBJ1-5; D is uncertain. CDR1 is KGHSH and CDR2 is LQKENI in the germline V gene. Trimming left V 6 bases short and J 0 bases short, with 9 bases between. This CDR3 contains 14 residues. The chain's CDR3 is CASSPDNSNQPQHF. The DNA for the CDR3 is TGTGCCAGCTCTCCAGACAATAGCAATCAGCCCCAGCATTTT. Filled out from reference TRBV18 and TRBJ1-5, the complete variable domain reads NAGVMQNPRHLVRRRGQEARLRCSPMKGHSHVYWYRQLPEEGLKFMVYLQKENIIDESGMPKERFSAEFPKEGPSILRIQQVVRGDSAAYFCASSPDNSNQPQHFGDGTRLSIL.

This clone was seen a single time. The chain is built from TRBV5-1 and TRBJ2-7, with a tentative D call TRBD1 (5 bases). V lost 1 base, J lost 2 bases, and 10 bases lay in between. This CDR3 is built from 14 residues. Germline CDR1 SGHRS, CDR2 YFSETQ. CDR3 protein: CASSLRGGTYEQYF. In nucleotides, the CDR3 is TGCGCCAGCAGCTTGAGGGGTGGAACCTACGAGCAGTACTTC.

The gene calls are TRBV5-1 and TRBJ2-1, with 7 bases fitting TRBD2. This CDR3 has 13 residues. The V and J ends lost 4 bases and 4 bases, in that order; junction bases with no gene match: 2. Looked up from germline, CDR1 is SGHRS and CDR2 is YFSETQ. The CDR3 bases are TGCGCCAGCAGCACGCGGGGGTACAATGAGCAGTTCTTC. Its translation: CASSTRGYNEQFF.

Notes on this clone: It is likely a read error: a sequence one base away is far more abundant. The chain links TRBV7-6 to TRBJ1-1, with D unresolved. Germline V lookup: CDR1 SGHVS, CDR2 FNYEAQ. This CDR3 is 12 amino acids long. The V end lost 2 bases, the J end lost 5 bases, and 6 bases lay between the germline ends. The CDR3 region is CASSLIGTEAFF. The CDR3 nucleotides read TGTGCCAGCAGCTTAATCGGGACTGAAGCTTTCTTT.

The chain carries TRBV29-1 and TRBJ1-5, with D unclear. The CDR3 has 14 amino acids. V lost 2 bases and J 0 bases, leaving 8 bases between the germline ends. Germline loops: CDR1 SQVTM, CDR2 ANQGSEA. CDR3 residues: CSVEMSASNQPQHF. For the CDR3, the DNA is TGCAGCGTTGAAATGTCAGCTAGCAATCAGCCCCAGCATTTT.

The chain couples TRBV30 to TRBJ2-7; D may correspond to TRBD1 or TRBD2 (5 bases each). The length of the CDR3 is 13 residues. Germline V gives CDR1 GTSNPN, CDR2 SVGIG (reference sequence). CDR3 region: CARDGPGHYEQYF. The CDR3 DNA sequence: TGTGCTCGGGATGGGCCAGGGCACTACGAGCAGTACTTC.